The 18 T cell receptor beta chains below were found in one sample sequenced in a study of T cell responses to AZD1222 COVID-19 vaccine. TCRdb's table, derived via immunoSEQ multiplex PCR, lists solely in-frame clones and lacks some. Among about 110,000 clones listed, about 86% were seen once. The sample in question was peripheral blood, obtained on day 0 of AZD1222 vaccination. The receptors stem from an adult in good health.

This clone was seen just once. The chain recombines TRBV6-1 with TRBJ1-5; D uncertain. V was cut by 1 base and J by 5 bases, with 12 bases left in between. The CDR3 runs to 15 residues. Germline CDR1 MNHNS, CDR2 SASEGT. The CDR3 protein is CASSEVGESYQPQHF. In DNA form, the CDR3 reads TGTGCCAGCAGTGAAGTTGGGGAGTCCTATCAGCCCCAGCATTTT.

The chain links TRBV11-3 to TRBJ2-1, with D possibly TRBD1 on 5 matching bases. Germline-derived CDR1 and CDR2 are SGHNT and YENEEA. V gave up 2 bases and J gave up 7 bases, with 12 bases separating them. This CDR3 spans 14 amino acids. The CDR3 region has the DNA TGTGCCAGCAGCTTATGGGGCAGGGCTAATGAGCAGTTCTTC. Protein product: CASSLWGRANEQFF.

The chain couples TRBV5-5 to TRBJ2-2, with D possibly matching TRBD2 (6 bases). Germline CDR1 SGHKS, CDR2 YYEKEE (reference sequence). The V and J ends lost 9 bases and 1 base respectively, with 10 bases between them. The CDR3 loop spans 13 amino acids. The CDR3 DNA reads TGTGCCACCTCGGGACTGAACACCGGGGAGCTGTTTTTT. Protein product: CATSGLNTGELFF. The whole variable domain, remainder taken from reference TRBV5-5 and TRBJ2-2, is DAGVTQSPTHLIKTRGQQVTLRCSPISGHKSVSWYQQVLGQGPQFIFQYYEKEERGRGNFPDRFSARQFPNYSSELNVNALLLGDSALYLCATSGLNTGELFFGEGSRLTVL.

This clone has a single count. V is TRBV9 and J is TRBJ2-7; 14 nucleotides match TRBD2. After removal of 4 bases from V and 3 bases from J, the junction contained 9 bases not matched to a gene. Germline V lookup: CDR1 SGDLS, CDR2 YYNGEE. There are 17 residues in the CDR3. This chain's CDR3 is CASSPHRGTSGGYEQYF. CDR3 nucleotide sequence: TGTGCCAGCAGCCCACACCGTGGGACTAGCGGGGGCTACGAGCAGTACTTC.

This clone was counted only a few times. Other DNA sequences in this sample translate to the same CDR3. The chain carries TRBV30 and TRBJ2-2; D is unresolved. V was pared by 4 bases and J by 1 base, with 7 bases between. Germline V gives CDR1 GTSNPN, CDR2 SVGIG (reference sequence). The CDR3 length is 13 residues. CDR3 sequence: CAWKLQNTGELFF. The CDR3, as DNA: TGTGCCTGGAAGTTACAGAACACCGGGGAGCTGTTTTTT.

The V gene is TRBV10-3, the J gene TRBJ1-1; 11 bases align to TRBD1. Germline V gene data show CDR1 as ENHRY and CDR2 as SYGVKD. V trimming: 4 bases; J trimming: 9 bases; junction bases outside the gene matches: 10. The CDR3 covers 15 residues. The CDR3 DNA reads as TGTGCCATCAGTGGTGGACAGGGGGCGAGTTTTAAAGCTTTCTTT. Encoded protein: CAISGGQGASFKAFF.

This sequence joins TRBV7-2 and TRBJ2-3; D possibly corresponds to TRBD2 (7 bases). Germline loops: CDR1 SGHTA, CDR2 FQGNSA. The CDR3 contains 14 residues. V was shortened by 1 base and J by 6 bases, with 11 bases between the two germline ends. The CDR3 loop reads CASSLGGGLDTQYF. Here the CDR3 DNA reads TGTGCCAGCAGCTTAGGGGGGGGGCTGGATACGCAGTATTTT.

The chain employs TRBV2 and TRBJ1-2; D is unresolved. Trimming removed 8 bases at V and 4 bases at J, with 23 bases between. CDR3 size: 16 residues. CDR1 is SNHLY, CDR2 FYNNEI, per germline. The CDR3 region is CASVPPAGPSPYGYTF. As DNA, the CDR3 is TGTGCCAGCGTCCCCCCAGCGGGTCCTAGTCCCTATGGCTACACCTTC.

This clone has a handful of counts. V and J are TRBV10-3 and TRBJ1-6; 9 bases are shared with TRBD1. Germline values: CDR1 ENHRY, CDR2 SYGVKD. V trimming: 2 bases; J trimming: 8 bases; junction bases outside the gene matches: 1. The CDR3 is 14 amino acids. CDR3 region: CAISEDRGYSPLHF. The CDR3 coding sequence is TGTGCCATCAGTGAGGACAGGGGGTATTCACCCCTCCACTTT.

The genes are TRBV9 and TRBJ2-2; 7 bases are a match to TRBD1. J gave up 2 bases and V 4 bases, and 2 bases lay outside the gene matches. The CDR3 runs to 14 residues. In germline, CDR1 is SGDLS, CDR2 YYNGEE. The CDR3 is CASSHRGNTGELFF. CDR3 DNA sequence: TGTGCCAGCAGCCACAGGGGAAACACCGGGGAGCTGTTTTTT.

The chain is built from TRBV6-2 or TRBV6-3 and TRBJ2-7, with D perhaps TRBD2 (5 bases). CDR3 length equals 20 residues. V was cut by 2 bases and J by 0 bases, with 26 bases left in between. CDR1 is MNHEY, CDR2 SVGEGT, per germline. CDR3 in amino acids: CASSYLDTGRPLPTSYEQYF. CDR3 DNA: TGTGCCAGCAGTTACCTCGATACGGGGAGACCACTACCTACCTCCTACGAGCAGTACTTC.

This clone appeared once. The chain joins TRBV6-5 to TRBJ1-2; 8 bases are shared with TRBD1. This CDR3 region has 15 residues. Germline V gene data show CDR1 as MNHEY and CDR2 as SVGAGI. J gave up 4 bases and V 6 bases, and 10 bases lay outside the gene matches. CDR3 nucleotides: TGTGCCAGCAGAATAAGACAGGGGAACCTCTATGGCTACACCTTC. Protein product: CASRIRQGNLYGYTF.

V and J are TRBV6-5 and TRBJ2-5, with D unresolved. Germline V gives CDR1 MNHEY, CDR2 SVGAGI. The CDR3 consists of 14 residues. With 0 bases removed from V and 1 base from J, the gap between germline ends came to 6 bases. This chain's CDR3 is CASSYSPAQETQYF. As DNA, the CDR3 is TGTGCCAGCAGTTACTCGCCAGCCCAAGAGACCCAGTACTTC.

DNA for the CDR3: TGTGCCAGCAGCGTGGAGGGTTGGGAAGATAATTCACCCCTCCACTTT. Translated: CASSVEGWEDNSPLHF. This chain uses TRBV7-2 with TRBJ1-6; no definite D call. The ends were cut back, 5 bases at V and 5 bases at J, with 16 bases in the middle. Germline V gene sequence: CDR1 SGHTA, CDR2 FQGNSA. The CDR3 spans 16 residues.

The chain links TRBV28 to TRBJ1-2; D is possibly TRBD1 (6 bases). The CDR3 is made up of 15 amino acids. Germline V gene data show CDR1 as MDHEN and CDR2 as SYDVKM. V was cut by 6 bases and J by 4 bases, with 18 bases left in between. This CDR3 is CASSVPGHMSYGYTF. The CDR3 DNA reads as TGTGCCAGCAGCGTCCCGGGACACATGTCCTATGGCTACACCTTC.

This clone has just a few counts. The chain links TRBV2 to TRBJ1-1; D gene ambiguous. The CDR3 totals 11 residues. The V end lost 6 bases, the J end lost 5 bases, and 7 bases lay between the germline ends. Germline CDR1 reads SNHLY; CDR2 reads FYNNEI. The CDR3 loop reads CASRPMTEAFF. The CDR3 nucleotides read TGTGCCAGCAGACCGATGACTGAAGCTTTCTTT.

This chain joins TRBV10-1 and TRBJ1-2; D unresolved. Germline assignment: CDR1 WNHNN and CDR2 SYGVQD (reference sequence). Trimming took off 0 bases at V and 4 bases at J, with 9 bases between the two ends. The CDR3 spans 14 residues. The CDR3 loop reads CASSESIAGYGYTF. In DNA form, the CDR3 reads TGCGCCAGCAGTGAGTCTATAGCGGGCTATGGCTACACCTTC.

V is TRBV19 and J is TRBJ1-5; no definite D call. Germline values: CDR1 LNHDA, CDR2 SQIVND (reference sequence). Trimming pared 3 bases from V and 0 bases from J, leaving 6 bases between. The length of the CDR3 is 14 residues. The CDR3 here is CASSMENSNQPQHF. The CDR3 DNA is TGTGCCAGTAGTATGGAAAATAGCAATCAGCCCCAGCATTTT.